Here is one T cell receptor (beta chain) with its context. The target antigen is unknown. V lost 0 bases to trimming and J lost 7 bases; unmatched junction nucleotides: 8. The CDR3 contains 16 residues. CDR1 and CDR2 (germline): SEHNR, FQNEAQ (reference sequence). Several immunoSEQ plates held equal portions of the genomic DNA taken from each subset. Sequencing used immunoSEQ multiplex PCR; TCRdb keeps in-frame clones, though not all of them. The sample has roughly 2 million clones, nearly 97% seen once; the top ten hold approximately 0.13%. This entry is derived from a study of shared clonotypes between healthy human individuals. For the study at large: Per donor, CD8 memory used one plate, CD8 naive used two, CD4 memory used three and CD4 naive used three. Points from the study as a whole: Larger estimated richness was generally recorded for naive subsets relative to memory subsets.

The sequencing sample was made of naive CD4+ T cells sorted from blood. This sample's subset: CD45RA+ positively selected. The chain carries TRBV7-9 and TRBJ1-1, with 10 bases that match TRBD1. This TCR was recovered from a man aged 18 to 29 in good health. The CDR3 DNA is TGTGCCAGCAGCTTAGCGGAGGGGGGGACAGGGGATGAAGCTTTCTTT. It encodes CASSLAEGGTGDEAFF.